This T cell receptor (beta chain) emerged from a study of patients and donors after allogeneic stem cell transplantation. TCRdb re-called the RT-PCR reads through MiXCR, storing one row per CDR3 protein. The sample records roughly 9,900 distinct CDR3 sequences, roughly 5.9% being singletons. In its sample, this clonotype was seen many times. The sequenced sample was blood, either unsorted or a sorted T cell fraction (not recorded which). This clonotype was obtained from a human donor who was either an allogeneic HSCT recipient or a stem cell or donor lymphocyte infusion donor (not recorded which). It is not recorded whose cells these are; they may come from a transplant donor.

CDR3 DNA sequence: TGCAGTGCTAGTGAATTAGGGGACAACTCCTACGAGCAGTACTTC. It specifies CSASELGDNSYEQYF. The chain recombines TRBV20-1 with TRBJ2-7, with D perhaps matching TRBD1 (6 bases). CDR1 and CDR2 (germline): DFQATT, SNEGSKA (reference sequence). The V gene lost 3 bases and the J gene lost 0 bases, with 15 bases spanning the gap. The CDR3 consists of 15 residues.